The 18 T cell receptor beta chains reported below all come from one sample, sequenced in a study of shared clonotypes between healthy human individuals. The method was immunoSEQ multiplex PCR; TCRdb's version includes in-frame clones alone and lacks a portion of them. The data contain a few hundred thousand clones, 65% to 70% of them singletons. The specimen was memory CD4+ T cells sorted from blood. Subset noted: CD45RA-negative fraction. Receptor source: a man younger than 40 in good health.

The chain links TRBV27 to TRBJ1-5; D possibly corresponds to TRBD1 (6 bases). This CDR3 has 12 amino acids. Germline CDR1 is MNHEY and CDR2 is SMNVEV (reference sequence). The V and J ends lost 6 bases and 5 bases respectively, with 8 bases between them. The CDR3 loop is CASRTGDQPQHF. CDR3 nucleotides: TGTGCCAGCAGGACAGGAGATCAGCCCCAGCATTTT.

This chain links TRBV19 with TRBJ2-1; the match to TRBD2 covers 7 bases. V lost 3 bases and J lost 7; bases outside the gene matches: 18. The CDR3 runs 18 residues. Per germline, CDR1 LNHDA and CDR2 SQIVND (reference sequence). The CDR3 bases are TGTGCCAGTAGTATCTCCTTTTTAAGTCGGGCTAGCGGTAATGAGCAGTTCTTC. As protein: CASSISFLSRASGNEQFF.

This clone was detected many times. This chain connects TRBV2 to TRBJ2-7; a possible D gene is TRBD2 (5 bases). This CDR3 has 15 amino acids. The V end was cut by 3 bases, the J end by 6 bases, with 18 bases between. Per the germline V gene, CDR1 is SNHLY and CDR2 is FYNNEI. Here the CDR3 DNA reads TGTGCCAGCAGTGAGGCGAAGGGAGCTGGCTCCGAGCAGTACTTC. It yields the protein CASSEAKGAGSEQYF. Using reference TRBV2 and TRBJ2-7 for the parts outside the CDR3, the full variable domain is EPEVTQTPSHQVTQMGQEVILRCVPISNHLYFYWYRQILGQKVEFLVSFYNNEISEKSEIFDDQFSVERPDGSNFTLKIRSTKLEDSAMYFCASSEAKGAGSEQYFGPGTRLTVT.

V gene TRBV6-5 combines with J gene TRBJ2-1; TRBD2 might be the D (5 bases). Germline CDR1 and CDR2: MNHEY and SVGAGI. Deletions cut 7 bases from V and 5 bases from J, with 15 bases between. The CDR3 extends over 14 amino acids. CDR3 sequence (DNA): TGTGCCAGCAACGCGGCGGGCCTTAACAATGAGCAGTTCTTC. Encoded protein: CASNAAGLNNEQFF.

The V and J genes are TRBV25-1 and TRBJ2-5; either TRBD1 or TRBD2 may supply D (6 bases each). V was clipped by 7 bases and J by 5 bases, with 23 bases between them. Germline V gene data show CDR1 as MGHDK and CDR2 as SYGVNS. The CDR3 runs to 16 residues. As DNA, the CDR3 is TGTGCCAGCACCCTCGGAGGGGGTAGTCTGGGGGAGACCCAGTACTTC. Translation: CASTLGGGSLGETQYF.

This chain joins TRBV6-6 and TRBJ2-7, with D tentatively TRBD1 (5 bases). V lost 4 bases and J lost 3, with 13 bases in between. The CDR3 is 14 residues long. CDR1 is MNHNY and CDR2 is SVGAGI in the germline V gene (reference sequence). CDR3 region: CASSSAGQGYEQYF. The CDR3 nucleotides are TGTGCCAGCAGTTCCGCAGGGCAAGGCTACGAGCAGTACTTC.

The genes are TRBV6-6 and TRBJ1-3, with 11 bases lining up with TRBD1. CDR1 and CDR2 (germline): MNHNY, SVGAGI (reference sequence). The J segment lost 2 bases and the V segment lost 8 bases, leaving 5 bases of the junction unmatched. The CDR3 sequence is 15 residues long. This CDR3 is CASGPGQGAGNTIYF. CDR3 DNA: TGTGCCAGCGGCCCGGGACAGGGGGCTGGAAACACCATATATTTT.

V usage is TRBV6-1 and J usage is TRBJ2-2, with 8 bases matching TRBD2. The CDR3 length is 15 residues. J was trimmed by 4 bases and V by 3 bases; bases with no gene match: 4. Germline V gene lookup returns CDR1 MNHNS and CDR2 SASEGT. CDR3 DNA sequence: TGTGCCAGCAGTGACCGGGGGGGTCTCACCGGGGAGCTGTTTTTT. Translation gives CASSDRGGLTGELFF.

V and J are TRBV5-1 and TRBJ2-5, with TRBD2 as a possible D gene (5 bases). Germline CDR1 reads SGHRS; CDR2 reads YFSETQ. The CDR3 totals 13 residues. Trimming left V 2 bases short and J 2 bases short, with 7 bases between. For the CDR3, the DNA is TGCGCCAGCAGCTTCGGACTGCAAGAGACCCAGTACTTC. This translates into CASSFGLQETQYF.

This chain links TRBV28 with TRBJ2-7; 11 nucleotides line up with TRBD2. The length of the CDR3 is 15 residues. J was trimmed by 4 bases and V by 3 bases; bases with no gene match: 5. From germline, CDR1 is MDHEN and CDR2 SYDVKM. This CDR3 reads CASSLPGTSGYEQYF. In DNA form, the CDR3 reads TGTGCCAGCAGTTTGCCCGGGACTAGCGGTTACGAGCAGTACTTC. The full variable domain, with the rest looked up from reference TRBV28 and TRBJ2-7, is DVKVTQSSRYLVKRTGEKVFLECVQDMDHENMFWYRQDPGLGLRLIYFSYDVKMKEKGDIPEGYSVSREKKERFSLILESASTNQTSMYLCASSLPGTSGYEQYFGPGTRLTVT.

Comment on this clone: One junction end does not reproduce the germline sequence, and a read error may be involved. This rearrangement joins TRBV2 to TRBJ2-3; TRBD2 matches at 16 bases. This CDR3 comprises 18 residues. The germline CDR1 and CDR2 sequences are SNHLY and FYNNEI. Written as DNA, the CDR3 is TGTGCCAGCAGTCAAGCCGGGACTAGCGGGAGGGGGACAGATACGCAGTATTTT. Its translation: CASSQAGTSGRGTDTQYF.

The chain recombines TRBV5-6 with TRBJ2-5; possibly TRBD1 for D (5 bases). CDR3 length: 13 residues. CDR1 is SGHDT and CDR2 is YYEEEE in the germline V gene. The V end was cut by 6 bases, the J end by 0 bases, with 9 bases between. CDR3 residues: CASTSGYQETQYF. Written as DNA, the CDR3 is TGTGCCAGCACCTCAGGGTACCAAGAGACCCAGTACTTC.

This clone was picked up one time. The rearrangement uses TRBV4-3 and TRBJ2-7; TRBD2 matches 10 bases. The CDR3 consists of 16 residues. Unmatched junction bases numbered 5, after V lost 1 base and J lost 2 bases. Germline loops: CDR1 LGHNA, CDR2 YSLEER. The CDR3 DNA follows: TGCGCCAGCAGCCAAGCAGCTAGCGGGAGCGCCTACGAGCAGTACTTC. Residues: CASSQAASGSAYEQYF.

This chain joins TRBV10-3 and TRBJ1-1, with D hard to call. Deletions cut 2 bases from V and 0 bases from J, with 4 bases between. The germline V gene has CDR1 ENHRY and CDR2 SYGVKD. The CDR3 spans 13 residues. The CDR3 nucleotides read TGTGCCATCAGTGAGAGGGTGAACACTGAAGCTTTCTTT. Its translation: CAISERVNTEAFF.

A single count supports this clone. The rearrangement links TRBV5-6 to TRBJ2-7; D call uncertain. Per germline, CDR1 SGHDT and CDR2 YYEEEE. V was trimmed by 1 base and J by 3 bases, leaving 11 bases between them. CDR3 size: 14 residues. CDR3 protein: CASSLWVRGYEQYF. CDR3 DNA: TGTGCCAGCAGCTTGTGGGTGAGAGGCTACGAGCAGTACTTC.

V usage is TRBV5-4 and J usage is TRBJ2-1, with a possible D match to TRBD1 (6 bases). The CDR3 runs 13 residues. V was cut by 0 bases and J by 10 bases, with 11 bases left in between. In germline, CDR1 is SGHNT, CDR2 YYREEE (reference sequence). The DNA for the CDR3 is TGTGCCAGCAGCTTGGGGGCAGGGGACGAGCAGTTCTTC. It specifies CASSLGAGDEQFF.

This chain connects TRBV6-6 to TRBJ2-5; D might be TRBD1 or TRBD2, each matching 6 bases. Germline CDR1 reads MNHNY; CDR2 reads SVGAGI (reference sequence). Trimming left V 2 bases short and J 1 base short, with 8 bases between. The CDR3 is 14 residues long. CDR3 nucleotide sequence: TGTGCCAGCAGTTACAAGGGGGGCCAAGAGACCCAGTACTTC. It encodes CASSYKGGQETQYF.

The chain couples TRBV5-4 to TRBJ2-1, with D possibly being TRBD1 (5 bases). Trimming stripped 3 bases from V and 5 bases from J, with 9 bases between. Germline CDR1 SGHNT, CDR2 YYREEE (reference sequence). The CDR3 loop spans 13 amino acids. The CDR3 bases are TGTGCCAGCAGCTCAAACAGGAACAATGAGCAGTTCTTC. This encodes CASSSNRNNEQFF.